This record looks at one TCR beta chain sequence and its context. The antigen is undetermined. This CDR3 is built from 15 residues. V was pared by 6 bases and J by 5 bases, with 17 bases between. Germline CDR1 and CDR2: MDHEN and SYDVKM. RNA fractions of 10%, 30% or 50% and about 19,000 to 1,100,000 sorted cells were the source of naive CD8 libraries. A CD8+CD4-CCR7+CD45RA+ gate was used to sort naive CD8 T cells. A single record per CDR3 protein comes from TCRdb applying MiXCR to the PCR reads. The sample has 460,000 or so distinct CDR3 sequences, about a fifth seen once. This sample stems from a study of molecular identifiers for immune sequencing clone quantification. Whole-study findings and limits: Effector cells had over 99% of their molecules in clones above 20 RNA copies, while naive cells had under 1%. Highly expanded clone sizes could be underestimated by identical TCR molecules sharing a barcode.

Sequencing input: naive CD8+ T cells from blood, with Jurkat cell RNA spiked in. The subset: FACS-sorted CD8+CD4-CCR7+CD45RA+ naive T cells. The sequence was collected from a human donor in good health. Some libraries in this study had Jurkat cell RNA spiked in. This chain links TRBV28 with TRBJ1-5, with a tentative D call TRBD1 (5 bases). The CDR3 here is CASSEGSGYDQPQHF. The CDR3 DNA sequence: TGTGCCAGCAGCGAAGGGTCAGGGTACGATCAGCCCCAGCATTTT.